The clone carrying this T cell receptor beta chain was recorded once. Its antigen is still unknown. The sample is drawn from a study of identical twins. A universal primer site was added by template switching, and unique molecular identifiers were carried by the cDNA. One entry per CDR3 protein results from TCRdb running MiXCR on the 5' RACE reads. The sample consists of about 1.7 million distinct CDR3 sequences, less than 35% of them appearing once. Points from the study as a whole: Zero-insertion results could be subject to partial confounding by invariant MAIT and iNKT cells. Abundant beta clonotypes from cord blood bore fewer insertions; memory repertoires lacked this pattern.

The clonotype was recovered from a newborn girl in good health. Sequenced sample: cord blood.

The CDR3 sequence: CASIHGWQGENNEQFF. CDR3 nucleotides: TGTGCCAGCATCCATGGCTGGCAGGGGGAGAACAATGAGCAGTTCTTC. The chain couples TRBV6-1 to TRBJ2-1; 7 bases fit TRBD1. Germline trimming cut 7 bases from V and 5 bases from J; bases unmatched to any gene: 14. Germline-derived CDR1 and CDR2 are MNHNS and SASEGT. CDR3 length: 16 amino acids.